The next 16 T cell receptor beta chains were all read from a single sample in a study of blood T cell repertoires in COVID-19. TCRdb's copy holds only in-frame clones and misses some; the assay was immunoSEQ multiplex PCR. Among roughly 90,000 clones listed, over 80% were seen once. The sequencing sample was made of peripheral blood. All receptors come from an elderly woman with active or convalescent COVID-19.

The CDR3 protein is CASSLAGRNYGYTF. The CDR3 DNA is TGTGCCAGCAGCTTAGCCGGGAGGAACTATGGCTACACCTTC. This chain uses TRBV7-2 with TRBJ1-2; D gene uncertain. The CDR3 runs 14 residues. Germline V gives CDR1 SGHTA, CDR2 FQGNSA. V lost 0 bases, J lost 2 bases, and 7 bases lay in between.

This clone was observed once. The chain employs TRBV5-5 and TRBJ2-7, with 7 nucleotides matching TRBD2. The ends lost 4 bases at V and 0 bases at J; junction bases unmatched: 4. The CDR3 contains 14 residues. The germline V gene encodes CDR1 SGHKS and CDR2 YYEKEE (reference sequence). This chain's CDR3 is CASSPGGSSYEQYF. DNA of the CDR3: TGTGCCAGCAGCCCCGGGGGGAGCTCCTACGAGCAGTACTTC.

The chain is built from TRBV7-9 and TRBJ2-5, with D perhaps TRBD2 (5 bases). Germline CDR1 reads SEHNR; CDR2 reads FQNEAQ (reference sequence). CDR3 length: 15 residues. V shed 0 bases and J shed 2 bases, with 10 bases lying between them. CDR3 region: CASSLASGQQETQYF. The CDR3 DNA follows: TGTGCCAGCAGCTTAGCCAGCGGCCAACAAGAGACCCAGTACTTC.

The table lists this clone with a count of one. This sequence joins TRBV28 and TRBJ2-7; possible D gene TRBD1, 5 bases. This CDR3 region has 14 residues. Germline V gene sequence: CDR1 MDHEN, CDR2 SYDVKM. The V end was cut by 7 bases, the J end by 0 bases, with 13 bases between. As DNA, the CDR3 is TGTGCCAGCATAAAACAGGTTAGCTCCTACGAGCAGTACTTC. This encodes CASIKQVSSYEQYF. Together with reference TRBV28 and TRBJ2-7, the CDR3 gives the full variable domain: DVKVTQSSRYLVKRTGEKVFLECVQDMDHENMFWYRQDPGLGLRLIYFSYDVKMKEKGDIPEGYSVSREKKERFSLILESASTNQTSMYLCASIKQVSSYEQYFGPGTRLTVT.

V usage is TRBV2 and J usage is TRBJ1-6; TRBD1 might be the D (6 bases). V dropped 4 bases and J dropped 6 bases, with 19 bases sitting between them. The CDR3 extends over 17 amino acids. In germline, CDR1 is SNHLY, CDR2 FYNNEI. The CDR3 loop reads CASSVRTDSRINSPLHF. The CDR3 bases are TGTGCCAGCAGTGTTAGGACAGATTCGCGAATTAATTCACCCCTCCACTTT.

The gene calls are TRBV7-2 and TRBJ1-5; the match to TRBD1 covers 8 bases. V gave up 2 bases and J gave up 5 bases; unmatched junction bases: 2. This CDR3 contains 14 residues. Germline CDR1 SGHTA, CDR2 FQGNSA. The CDR3 DNA reads TGTGCCAGCAGCTTACAACAGGGGGATCAGCCCCAGCATTTT. Its translation is CASSLQQGDQPQHF.

The V and J genes are TRBV30 and TRBJ1-5; 9 nucleotides agree with TRBD1. Germline trimming cut 4 bases from V and 0 bases from J; bases unmatched to any gene: 1. CDR1 is GTSNPN, CDR2 SVGIG, per germline (reference sequence). The length of the CDR3 is 14 residues. CDR3: CAWTGQGSNQPQHF. DNA for the CDR3: TGTGCCTGGACGGGACAGGGTAGCAATCAGCCCCAGCATTTT.

The CDR3 loop reads CASAEGAGGVETQYF. The CDR3 DNA follows: TGTGCCAGCGCGGAGGGAGCGGGAGGCGTGGAGACCCAGTACTTC. The V gene is TRBV6-5, the J gene TRBJ2-5; 9 bases agree with TRBD2. The germline V gene has CDR1 MNHEY and CDR2 SVGAGI. V shed 8 bases, J shed 5 bases, and the junction held 12 bases outside the gene matches. The CDR3 spans 15 residues.

The chain employs TRBV15 and TRBJ2-7; a weak D match, TRBD1 (5 bases). The germline V gene has CDR1 LNHNV and CDR2 YYDKDF (reference sequence). V lost 1 base and J lost 2, with 15 bases in between. The CDR3 length is 16 residues. The CDR3 protein is CATSRAVGRVAYEQYF. CDR3 DNA sequence: TGTGCCACCAGCAGAGCTGTCGGCAGGGTGGCCTACGAGCAGTACTTC.

V usage is TRBV13 and J usage is TRBJ2-5; 9 positions agree with TRBD1. V gave up 0 bases and J gave up 4 bases; unmatched junction bases: 3. Germline CDR1 and CDR2: PRHDT and FYEKMQ (reference sequence). The CDR3 is 15 residues long. The CDR3 sequence: CASSLGTGGGETQYF. CDR3 nucleotides: TGTGCCAGCAGCTTAGGAACAGGGGGCGGAGAGACCCAGTACTTC.

The chain links TRBV7-2 to TRBJ2-7; 11 nucleotides agree with TRBD1. This CDR3 comprises 15 residues. Germline V gives CDR1 SGHTA, CDR2 FQGNSA. V shed 5 bases and J 3 bases; nucleotides not matched to a gene: 6. In DNA form, the CDR3 reads TGTGCCAGCAGCACAGGACAGGGGGCTTTCTACGAGCAGTACTTC. Its translation: CASSTGQGAFYEQYF.

The genes are TRBV9 and TRBJ2-7; D might be TRBD1 (6 bases). Looked up from germline, CDR1 is SGDLS and CDR2 is YYNGEE. The CDR3 consists of 14 residues. V was cut by 1 base and J by 3 bases, with 11 bases left in between. The CDR3 reads CASSVSPGDYEQYF. CDR3 in DNA: TGTGCCAGCAGCGTATCCCCAGGGGACTACGAGCAGTACTTC.

The rearrangement links TRBV28 to TRBJ2-7, with 8 bases fitting TRBD1. V was clipped by 10 bases and J by 7 bases; unmatched bases: 15. Germline V gives CDR1 MDHEN, CDR2 SYDVKM. The CDR3 loop spans 14 amino acids. CDR3 in amino acids: CATSRGTGLGEQYF. CDR3 DNA sequence: TGTGCCACCTCTAGGGGGACAGGCCTGGGTGAGCAGTACTTC.

This rearrangement joins TRBV5-1 to TRBJ2-7, with 12 bases identical to TRBD1. CDR3 length equals 15 residues. The junction had 11 bases not matched to a gene; V was cut back by 7 bases and J by 6 bases. Looked up from germline, CDR1 is SGHRS and CDR2 is YFSETQ. The CDR3 reads CASAGGTGGRFEQYF. As DNA, the CDR3 is TGCGCCAGCGCTGGGGGGACAGGGGGCCGTTTCGAGCAGTACTTC.

The genes are TRBV11-2 and TRBJ2-6; D is undetermined. V was trimmed by 1 base and J by 4 bases, leaving 14 bases between them. The CDR3 contains 17 residues. Germline V gives CDR1 SGHAT, CDR2 FQNNGV. The CDR3: CASSLVTSVAGANVLTF. The CDR3 bases are TGTGCCAGCAGCTTAGTTACCTCCGTAGCAGGGGCCAACGTCCTGACTTTC.

The gene calls are TRBV28 and TRBJ1-1; perhaps TRBD1 as D (6 bases). Germline values: CDR1 MDHEN, CDR2 SYDVKM. Trimming removed 5 bases at V and 2 bases at J, with 15 bases between. The CDR3 sequence is 15 residues long. CDR3 amino acids: CASSGAPGHNTEAFF. In DNA form, the CDR3 reads TGTGCCAGCAGTGGAGCTCCGGGACACAACACTGAAGCTTTCTTT.